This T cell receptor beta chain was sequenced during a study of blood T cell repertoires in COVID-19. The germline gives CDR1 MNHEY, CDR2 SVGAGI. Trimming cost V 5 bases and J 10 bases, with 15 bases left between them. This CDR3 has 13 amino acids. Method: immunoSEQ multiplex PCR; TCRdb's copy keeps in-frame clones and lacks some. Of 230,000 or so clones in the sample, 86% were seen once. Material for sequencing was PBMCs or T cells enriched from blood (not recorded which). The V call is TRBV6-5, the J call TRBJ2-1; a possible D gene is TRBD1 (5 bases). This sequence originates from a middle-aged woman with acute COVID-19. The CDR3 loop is CASSRQGNREQFF. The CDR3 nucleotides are TGTGCCAGCAGTCGCCAGGGAAACCGCGAGCAGTTCTTC.